What follows are 31 T cell receptor beta chains derived from one specimen sequenced in a study of CD4 and CD8 cells across lung adenocarcinoma regions. MiXCR, run by TCRdb on the PCR reads, gives a single entry per CDR3 protein. Here the sample spans under 20,000 distinct CDR3 sequences, roughly 46% being singletons. The sample comprised CD4+ T cells from the margin of a lung tumor. The receptors were gathered from a male donor with lung adenocarcinoma. The CD4 and CD8 labels of this study may be unreliable.

This clonotype was counted a few times. J is TRBJ2-5 and V is TRBV27; 7 bases are a match to TRBD2. Losses at the gene ends were 2 bases for V and 7 bases for J; bases not matched to a gene: 7. This CDR3 spans 14 amino acids. Germline V gene data show CDR1 as MNHEY and CDR2 as SMNVEV (reference sequence). In DNA, the CDR3 is TGTGCCAGCAGTTTAGGGGGGGGGTGTGGGACCCAGTACTTC. This encodes CASSLGGGCGTQYF.

As for this clonotype: The junction departs from the called germline gene at one end, perhaps through a read error. This chain connects TRBV10-2 to TRBJ2-4; weak D call: TRBD2 (6 bases). Germline loops: CDR1 WSHSY, CDR2 SAAADI. This CDR3 is built from 14 residues. Written as DNA, the CDR3 is TGCGCCGTCTCGGGACTGGGAGCCAAAGACACTCAGTACTTT. Protein product: CAVSGLGAKDTQYF.

The genes are TRBV7-8 and TRBJ2-3; no reliable D call. The J call may be wrong; the DNA end is better matched by TRBJ2-7. Germline values: CDR1 SGHVS, CDR2 FQNEAQ. The CDR3 is made up of 11 amino acids. The CDR3 protein is CASSPQNEQYF. CDR3 sequence (DNA): TGTGCCAGCAGCCCCCAAAACGAGCAGTACTTC.

This sequence joins TRBV10-2 and TRBJ2-4; TRBD1 agrees at 11 bases. The length of the CDR3 is 15 residues. Germline values: CDR1 WSHSY, CDR2 SAAADI. The V segment lost 11 bases and the J segment 1 base; nucleotides outside the gene matches: 7. The CDR3 reads CAGGQGGRAKNIQYF. CDR3 bases: TGCGCCGGGGGACAGGGGGGCCGTGCCAAAAACATTCAGTACTTC.

The chain couples TRBV30 to TRBJ2-6; the D is unclear. V lost 0 bases to trimming and J lost 2 bases, with 8 bases between them. CDR3 size: 15 residues. Germline V lookup: CDR1 GTSNPN, CDR2 SVGIG (reference sequence). In DNA, the CDR3 is TGTGCCTGGAGTGTACCCCGGACTGGGGCCAACGTCCTGACTTTC. Protein product: CAWSVPRTGANVLTF.

The V gene is TRBV6-1, the J gene TRBJ1-4; D is undetermined. The CDR3 runs 14 residues. Trimming pared 8 bases from V and 8 bases from J, leaving 18 bases between. Germline CDR1 is MNHNS and CDR2 is SASEGT. In nucleotides, the CDR3 is TGTGCCAGCTCCTTCTTCGGCTCGTCCGAAAAACTGTTTTTT. Translating it yields CASSFFGSSEKLFF.

V is TRBV4-2 and J is TRBJ2-3; perhaps D is TRBD1 or TRBD2 (5 bases each). TRBJ2-7 matches the DNA end more closely, so the J call is doubtful. The CDR3 length is 16 residues. Germline values: CDR1 LGHNA, CDR2 YNFKEQ. The CDR3 region is CASSVDGARATDTQYF. Here the CDR3 DNA reads TGTGCCAGCAGCGTAGACGGGGCAAGAGCCACAGATACGCAGTACTTC.

Only one count was recorded for this clonotype. The chain couples TRBV12-3 or TRBV12-4 to TRBJ2-5; 13 bases agree with TRBD2. Gene TRBJ2-1 matches the end of the DNA better, so the J call may be wrong. This CDR3 has 14 amino acids. Here the CDR3 reads CASRLAGGPGKQFF. CDR3 DNA: TGTGCCAGCAGACTAGCGGGAGGGCCAGGAAAGCAGTTCTTC.

The rearrangement joins TRBV4-1 to TRBJ2-3; TRBD1 or TRBD2 may be the D gene (5 bases each). The germline gives CDR1 MGHRA, CDR2 YSYEKL. The V gene lost 5 bases and the J gene lost 6 bases, with 21 bases spanning the gap. The CDR3 length is 16 residues. The CDR3 loop reads CASSGLGVGVRDTQYF. CDR3 DNA sequence: TGCGCCAGCAGCGGCCTGGGGGTGGGAGTCAGGGATACGCAGTATTTT.

This clonotype was picked up a small number of times. The CDR3 sequence is CASSSLPGLRSEQFF. In DNA, the CDR3 is TGTGCCAGCAGTTCTCTGCCGGGACTAAGATCTGAGCAGTTCTTC. V and J are TRBV27 and TRBJ2-1; 7 nucleotides match TRBD2. The CDR3 consists of 15 residues. Germline CDR1 and CDR2: MNHEY and SMNVEV (reference sequence). V was pared by 4 bases and J by 9 bases, with 12 bases of the junction left unmatched.

This clonotype counts as medium-sized (0.01 to 0.1%). The rearrangement uses TRBV6-5 and TRBJ1-2; D perhaps matches TRBD1 (5 bases). The CDR3 extends over 12 amino acids. Between the trimmed V and J ends, which lost 2 bases and 8 bases, there was a span of 9 bases. Germline V gene lookup returns CDR1 MNHEY and CDR2 SVGAGI. The CDR3 region has the DNA TGTGCCAGCAGTTACAGGGGAAGCGGCTACACCTTC. It yields the protein CASSYRGSGYTF.

The chain recombines TRBV6-1 with TRBJ2-4, with D perhaps given as TRBD1 or TRBD2 (5 bases each). The DNA end is more similar to TRBJ2-3, so the J call may be wrong. Germline CDR1 reads MNHNS; CDR2 reads SASEGT. CDR3 length: 18 residues. This chain's CDR3 is CASRCRGLGLRGKNTQYF. DNA of the CDR3: TGTGCCAGCAGGTGCCGCGGACTGGGGCTTAGAGGTAAAAACACGCAGTATTTT.

The CDR3 region has the DNA TGTGCCAGCAGTGAAGTCTCCTCAGGGGGCCTTCACTACGAGCAGTACTTC. Protein: CASSEVSSGGLHYEQYF. The J gene is TRBJ2-7, the V gene TRBV25-1, with 8 bases fitting TRBD1. The CDR3 covers 17 residues. Germline CDR1 MGHDK, CDR2 SYGVNS. The trim removed 2 bases at V and 3 bases at J, leaving 12 bases unmatched.

V gene TRBV6-1 combines with J gene TRBJ2-5; TRBD2 matches 10 bases. Unmatched junction bases numbered 7, after V lost 7 bases and J lost 2 bases. The CDR3 is 15 amino acids. Germline V gene lookup returns CDR1 MNHNS and CDR2 SASEGT. CDR3 bases: TGTGCCAGCATCATAGCGGGAGGCACTCAAGAGACCCAGTACTTC. Translation gives CASIIAGGTQETQYF.

This sequence joins TRBV6-5 and TRBJ2-4; D is perhaps TRBD1 or TRBD2 (5 bases each). V lost 4 bases and J lost 13, with 23 bases in between. The CDR3 has 15 residues. Germline values: CDR1 MNHEY, CDR2 SVGAGI. This chain's CDR3 is CASSSGQGGKNTQYF. CDR3 nucleotides: TGTGCCAGCAGTTCGGGGCAGGGCGGCAAAAACACGCAGTACTTC.

A remark on this clonotype: Its ends do not fully match the called genes, so a read error is possible. This rearrangement joins TRBV10-2 to TRBJ2-5; 7 nucleotides agree with TRBD2. Looked up from germline, CDR1 is WSHSY and CDR2 is SAAADI. This CDR3 is 14 amino acids long. The CDR3 DNA follows: TGCGCGGGCAGCGGGGTCGGAGACGCAGAGACGCAGTACTTT. This gives the protein CAGSGVGDAETQYF.

V gene TRBV6-1 combines with J gene TRBJ1-2, with D maybe TRBD1 (6 bases). This CDR3 has 16 residues. Trimming removed 0 bases at V and 5 bases at J, with 16 bases between. Germline V gene sequence: CDR1 MNHNS, CDR2 SASEGT. This CDR3 is CASSEARQGYGYGYTF. CDR3 coding DNA: TGTGCCAGCAGTGAAGCGCGGCAGGGGTATGGGTATGGCTACACCTTC.

Worth noting for this clonotype: One end of the junction varies from germline; a read error may be responsible. This chain uses TRBV6-1 with TRBJ2-3; D tentatively fits TRBD1 or TRBD2 (6 bases each). Near its end, the DNA agrees better with TRBJ2-7, so the J call may be wrong. Germline CDR1 is MNHNS and CDR2 is SASEGT. This CDR3 is 14 amino acids long. In DNA form, the CDR3 reads TGTGCCAGGAGTGGGGGCCGGGGGCAAGATACGCAGTACTTC. It yields the protein CARSGGRGQDTQYF.

This clonotype appeared many times. V usage is TRBV6-1 and J usage is TRBJ2-2; tentatively, D is TRBD1 (5 bases). Trimming cost V 7 bases and J 2 bases, with 8 bases left between them. CDR1 is MNHNS, CDR2 SASEGT, per germline. The CDR3 contains 13 residues. CDR3 sequence (DNA): TGTGCCAGCATGGACACCAACACCGGGGAGCTGTTTTTT. Its translation: CASMDTNTGELFF.

This clonotype was counted only a few times. Possible read error: a much larger clone is one base away. The J gene is TRBJ2-1, the V gene TRBV10-1; D unresolved. The J call could be wrong; TRBJ2-7 is a better fit for the DNA end. The germline gives CDR1 WNHNN, CDR2 SYGVQD (reference sequence). The CDR3 is made up of 15 amino acids. The CDR3 loop reads CASSERPGIYNEQYF. As DNA, the CDR3 is TGCGCCAGCAGTGAGCGTCCCGGTATATACAATGAGCAGTACTTC.

V is TRBV4-1 and J is TRBJ2-3; D could derive from TRBD1 or TRBD2 (6 bases each). V shed 0 bases and J shed 2 bases, with 12 bases lying between them. This CDR3 comprises 16 residues. Germline CDR1 MGHRA, CDR2 YSYEKL. CDR3 loop: CASSQEGGRATDTQYF. The CDR3 DNA follows: TGCGCCAGCAGCCAAGAAGGGGGGAGAGCCACAGATACGCAGTATTTT.

This clonotype was seen only once. The chain carries TRBV3-1 and TRBJ1-2; 7 bases match TRBD1. The V and J ends lost 0 bases and 8 bases, in that order; junction bases with no gene match: 9. The CDR3 is 15 residues long. Looked up from germline, CDR1 is LGHDT and CDR2 is YNNKEL (reference sequence). For the CDR3, the DNA is TGTGCCAGCAGCCAAGATTGGGACAGCGCGTCGGGCTACACCTTC. Protein: CASSQDWDSASGYTF.

Concerning this clonotype: The conserved closing phenylalanine or tryptophan is absent in this CDR3, likely reflecting a read error. The limits of the CDR3 on the DNA are not certain, so only TCRdb's listed CDR3 is given. The chain is built from TRBV24-1 and TRBJ2-5; TRBD2, the D gene given by the table, was not confirmed from the DNA. Germline-derived CDR1 and CDR2 are KGHDR and SFDVKD. The CDR3 spans 12 amino acids, including both terminal residues. The CDR3 sequence is CAPSGPLTQPKG.

V and J are TRBV10-1 and TRBJ2-4; 8 bases match TRBD1. CDR1 is WNHNN and CDR2 is SYGVQD in the germline V gene (reference sequence). The CDR3 extends over 13 amino acids. Trimming took 9 bases from V and 12 from J; bases not matched to a gene: 13. The CDR3 region is CARRQGAKDTQYF. CDR3 coding DNA: TGCGCCAGGAGGCAGGGGGCCAAAGACACTCAGTACTTC.

Note on this clonotype: A read error may account for a junction end that differs from germline. This chain's CDR3 is CARGLGERDHETQYF. The CDR3 nucleotides read TGCGCCAGGGGCCTTGGGGAGCGGGACCATGAGACCCAGTACTTC. The chain uses TRBV4-1 and TRBJ2-5; TRBD2 agrees at 7 bases. From germline, CDR1 is MGHRA and CDR2 YSYEKL. The CDR3 is 15 amino acids.

This clonotype was recorded a few times. The genes are TRBV27 and TRBJ1-2; D is possibly TRBD1 (6 bases). This CDR3 is 14 amino acids long. Germline CDR1 is MNHEY and CDR2 is SMNVEV (reference sequence). Trimming shortened V by 5 bases and J by 6 bases, and 16 bases separated the two germline ends. CDR3 amino acids: CASSRPGQGNGYTF. CDR3 nucleotides: TGTGCCAGCAGTCGTCCGGGACAAGGAAATGGCTACACCTTC.

This clonotype was detected only once. This sequence joins TRBV10-2 and TRBJ2-5; 14 bases are a match to TRBD2. Germline values: CDR1 WSHSY, CDR2 SAAADI. The CDR3 consists of 15 residues. The DNA of the CDR3 is TGCGCTTCTCGGCAGGGGACTAGCGGGAGCGGTGAGCAGTACTTC. This encodes CASRQGTSGSGEQYF.

V is TRBV7-2 and J is TRBJ1-6; 8 bases are shared with TRBD1. The CDR3 is made up of 13 amino acids. The germline gives CDR1 SGHTA, CDR2 FQGNSA. V lost 5 bases to trimming and J lost 9 bases; unmatched junction nucleotides: 3. CDR3 sequence (DNA): TGTGCCAGCAGCGAGACAGGGGCTTCACCCCTCCACTTT. Residues: CASSETGASPLHF.

V gene TRBV23-1 combines with J gene TRBJ1-6; no clear D gene. TRBV23-1 qualifies as an ORF whose function is uncertain. V shed 8 bases and J shed 7 bases, with 15 bases lying between them. CDR3 length: 14 residues. In DNA, the CDR3 is TGCGCCAGCCGAATCCAGGCTCCCAATTCACCCCTCCACTTT. Amino acids: CASRIQAPNSPLHF.

This clonotype qualifies as medium-sized. The chain recombines TRBV27 with TRBJ2-1; maybe TRBD1 (5 bases). V was cut by 0 bases and J by 5 bases, with 17 bases left in between. The CDR3 extends over 17 amino acids. CDR1 is MNHEY, CDR2 SMNVEV, per germline (reference sequence). The CDR3: CASSLSVGQGLNNEQFF. The DNA of the CDR3 is TGTGCCAGCAGTTTATCGGTGGGGCAGGGCCTTAACAATGAGCAGTTCTTC.

Concerning this clonotype: A read error may account for a junction end that differs from germline. The chain couples TRBV6-1 to TRBJ2-3; a possible D gene is TRBD2 (5 bases). The CDR3 runs 14 residues. Germline assignment: CDR1 MNHNS and CDR2 SASEGT. In DNA, the CDR3 is TGTGCCAGCAGTCTCTTTTCTAGCACCGATACGCAGTACTTT. Residues: CASSLFSSTDTQYF.